The clone carrying this T cell receptor beta chain was seen at least ten times. Amplification targeted the TCR beta CDR3 regions, with RNA transcripts as the source material. Scientists carried out first-round RT-PCR using HTBI primers and then a second-round multiplex PCR. TCRdb independently ran MiXCR on the multiplex PCR reads; one entry per CDR3 protein. This table has about 590,000 distinct CDR3 sequences, 39% appearing once. This sample was taken from a study of Graves' ophthalmopathy and Graves' hyperthyroidism. Trimming removed 3 bases at V and 6 bases at J, with 14 bases between. The CDR3 has 13 amino acids. Germline lookup yields CDR1 DFQATT and CDR2 SNEGSKA (reference sequence). Newly diagnosed hyperthyroidism donors, aged 18 to 65, duration under 2 months. Excluded were patients with other autoimmune diseases, uncontrolled infections, pregnancy or lactation. Clinicians made diagnoses from clinical symptoms, serum thyroxine, TRAb, thyroid ultrasound and orbital computed tomography.

The chain links TRBV20-1 to TRBJ1-1, with a weak D call TRBD1 (5 bases). The sequence came from an adult man with Graves' hyperthyroidism. Material: peripheral blood or thyroid tissue (not recorded which). The CDR3 sequence is CSAREGSVAEAFF. CDR3 coding DNA: TGCAGTGCTAGGGAGGGGTCTGTGGCTGAAGCTTTCTTT.